This paragraph covers one T cell receptor beta chain sequence. From germline, CDR1 is LNHNV and CDR2 YYDKDF (reference sequence). V was trimmed by 8 bases and J by 2 bases, leaving 13 bases between them. This CDR3 is 13 amino acids long. The time point here: pre-sensitization, week 0. Treatment reported: therapeutic diphenylcyclopropenone sensitization with weekly scalp DPC. Whole blood that had not been fractionated was the source of extracted total RNA. This sample was taken from a study of human T cells and chemical hapten exposure. MiXCR was run by TCRdb on the RACE reads, yielding one entry per CDR3 protein. The sample contains tens of thousands of distinct CDR3 sequences, roughly a tenth of which appear only once.

Sequenced here: whole blood, sampled in connection with sensitization to the hapten diphenylcyclopropenone (DPC). The chain couples TRBV15 to TRBJ2-7, with unresolved D. The clonotype comes from a woman under 40 with alopecia areata. Some clones in this sample may be carry-over from other donors' samples. CDR3 in amino acids: CATAPKETYEQYF. CDR3 DNA: TGTGCCACCGCCCCGAAAGAGACCTACGAGCAGTACTTC.